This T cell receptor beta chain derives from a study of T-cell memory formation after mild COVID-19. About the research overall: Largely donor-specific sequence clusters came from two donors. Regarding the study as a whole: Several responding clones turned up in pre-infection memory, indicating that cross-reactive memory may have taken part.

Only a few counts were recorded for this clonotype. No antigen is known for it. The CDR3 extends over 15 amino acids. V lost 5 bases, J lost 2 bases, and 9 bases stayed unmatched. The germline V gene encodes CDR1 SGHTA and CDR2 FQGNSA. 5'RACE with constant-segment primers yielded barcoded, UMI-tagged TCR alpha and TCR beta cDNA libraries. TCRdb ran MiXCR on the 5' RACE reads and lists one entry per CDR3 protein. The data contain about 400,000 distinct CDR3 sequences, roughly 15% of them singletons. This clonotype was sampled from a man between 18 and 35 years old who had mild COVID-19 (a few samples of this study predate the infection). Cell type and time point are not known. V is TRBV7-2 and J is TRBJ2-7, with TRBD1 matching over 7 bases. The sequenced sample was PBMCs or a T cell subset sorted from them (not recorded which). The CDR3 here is CASSIETGQTYEQYF. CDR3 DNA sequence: TGTGCCAGCAGCATCGAAACGGGACAGACCTACGAGCAGTACTTC. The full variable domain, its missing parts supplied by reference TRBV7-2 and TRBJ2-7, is GAGVSQSPSNKVTEKGKDVELRCDPISGHTALYWYRQSLGQGLEFLIYFQGNSAPDKSGLPSDRFSAERTGGSVSTLTIQRTQQEDSAVYLCASSIETGQTYEQYFGPGTRLTVT.